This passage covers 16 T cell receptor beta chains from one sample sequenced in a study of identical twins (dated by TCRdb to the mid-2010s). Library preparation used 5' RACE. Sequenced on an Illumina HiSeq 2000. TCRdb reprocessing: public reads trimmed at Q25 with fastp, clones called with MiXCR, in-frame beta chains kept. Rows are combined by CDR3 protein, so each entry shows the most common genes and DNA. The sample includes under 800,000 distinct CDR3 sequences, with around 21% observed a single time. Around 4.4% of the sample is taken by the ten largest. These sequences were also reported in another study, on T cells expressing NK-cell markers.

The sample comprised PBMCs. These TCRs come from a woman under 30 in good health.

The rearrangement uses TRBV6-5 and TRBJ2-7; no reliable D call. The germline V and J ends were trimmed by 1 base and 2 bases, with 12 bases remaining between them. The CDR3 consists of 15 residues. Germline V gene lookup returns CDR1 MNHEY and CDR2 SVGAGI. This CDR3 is CASSYFRPETYEQYF. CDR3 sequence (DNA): TGTGCCAGCAGTTACTTCAGACCGGAGACCTACGAGCAGTACTTC.

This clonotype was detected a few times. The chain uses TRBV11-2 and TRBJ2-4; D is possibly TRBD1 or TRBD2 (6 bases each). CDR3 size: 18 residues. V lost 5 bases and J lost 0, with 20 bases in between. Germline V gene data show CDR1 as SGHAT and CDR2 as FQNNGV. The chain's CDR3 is CASSPPRGLSLAKNIQYF. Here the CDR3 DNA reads TGTGCCAGCAGCCCACCCCGGGGGCTGTCACTAGCCAAAAACATTCAGTACTTC.

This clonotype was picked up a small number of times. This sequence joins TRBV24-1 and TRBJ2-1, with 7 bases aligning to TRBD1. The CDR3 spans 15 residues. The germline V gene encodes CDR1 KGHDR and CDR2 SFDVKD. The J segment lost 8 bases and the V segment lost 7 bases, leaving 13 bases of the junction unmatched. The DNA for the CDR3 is TGTGCCACCAGCCAGACAGGGTTACTGGGGGATGAGCAGTTCTTC. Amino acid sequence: CATSQTGLLGDEQFF.

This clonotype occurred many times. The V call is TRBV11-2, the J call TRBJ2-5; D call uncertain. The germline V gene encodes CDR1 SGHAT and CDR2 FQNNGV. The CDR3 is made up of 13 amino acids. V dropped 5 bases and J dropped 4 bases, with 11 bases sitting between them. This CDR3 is CASSPVGPETQYF. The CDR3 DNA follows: TGTGCCAGCAGCCCCGTAGGGCCAGAGACCCAGTACTTC.

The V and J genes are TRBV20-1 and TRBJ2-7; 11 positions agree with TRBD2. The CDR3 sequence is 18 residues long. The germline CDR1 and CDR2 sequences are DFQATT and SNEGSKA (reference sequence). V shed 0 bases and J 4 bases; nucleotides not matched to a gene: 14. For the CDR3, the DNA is TGCAGTGCTAGAGATCCCCTGTATAGCGGGGGGGATGGGTACGAGCAGTACTTC. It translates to CSARDPLYSGGDGYEQYF.

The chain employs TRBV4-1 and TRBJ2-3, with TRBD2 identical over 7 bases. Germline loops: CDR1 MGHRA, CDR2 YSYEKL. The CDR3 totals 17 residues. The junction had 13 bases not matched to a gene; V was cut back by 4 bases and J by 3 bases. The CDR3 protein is CASSPGEGRFRTDTQYF. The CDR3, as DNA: TGCGCCAGCAGCCCGGGGGAGGGCAGATTTCGGACAGATACGCAGTATTTT.

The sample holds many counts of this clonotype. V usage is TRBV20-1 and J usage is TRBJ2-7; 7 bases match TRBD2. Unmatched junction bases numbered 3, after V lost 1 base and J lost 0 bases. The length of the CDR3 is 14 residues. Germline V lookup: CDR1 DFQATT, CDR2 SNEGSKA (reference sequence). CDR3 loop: CSARGLAGSYEQYF. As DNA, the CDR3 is TGCAGTGCTAGAGGATTAGCGGGCTCCTACGAGCAGTACTTC.

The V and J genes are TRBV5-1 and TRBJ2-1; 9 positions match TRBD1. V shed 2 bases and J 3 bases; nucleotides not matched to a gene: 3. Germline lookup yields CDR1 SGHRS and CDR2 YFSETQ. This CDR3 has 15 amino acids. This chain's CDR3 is CASSFGQGNYNEQFF. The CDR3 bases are TGCGCCAGCAGCTTCGGACAGGGGAACTACAATGAGCAGTTCTTC.

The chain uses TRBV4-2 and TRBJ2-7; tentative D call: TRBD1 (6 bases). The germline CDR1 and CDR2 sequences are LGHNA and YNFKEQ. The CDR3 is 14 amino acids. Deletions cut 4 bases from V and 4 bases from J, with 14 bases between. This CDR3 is CASSPRQESYEQYF. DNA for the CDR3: TGTGCCAGCAGCCCCCGACAGGAAAGTTACGAGCAGTACTTC.

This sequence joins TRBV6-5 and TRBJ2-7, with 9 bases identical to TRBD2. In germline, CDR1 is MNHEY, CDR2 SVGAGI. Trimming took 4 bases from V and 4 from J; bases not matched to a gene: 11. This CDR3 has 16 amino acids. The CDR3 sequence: CASSSISGGGGYEQYF. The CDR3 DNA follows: TGTGCCAGCAGTTCGATTAGCGGGGGCGGGGGGTACGAGCAGTACTTC.

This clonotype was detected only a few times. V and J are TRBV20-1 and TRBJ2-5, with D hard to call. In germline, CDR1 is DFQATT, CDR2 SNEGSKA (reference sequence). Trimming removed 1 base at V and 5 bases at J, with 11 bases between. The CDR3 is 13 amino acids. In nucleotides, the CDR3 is TGCAGTGCTAGAGTAGAGTCCACGGAGACCCAGTACTTC. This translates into CSARVESTETQYF.

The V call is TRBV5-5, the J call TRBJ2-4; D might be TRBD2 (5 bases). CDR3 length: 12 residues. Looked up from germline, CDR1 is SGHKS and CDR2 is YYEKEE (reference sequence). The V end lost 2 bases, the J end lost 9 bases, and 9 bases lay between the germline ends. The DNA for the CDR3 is TGTGCCAGCAGCTTCGGAGGCCCCATTCAGTACTTC. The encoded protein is CASSFGGPIQYF.

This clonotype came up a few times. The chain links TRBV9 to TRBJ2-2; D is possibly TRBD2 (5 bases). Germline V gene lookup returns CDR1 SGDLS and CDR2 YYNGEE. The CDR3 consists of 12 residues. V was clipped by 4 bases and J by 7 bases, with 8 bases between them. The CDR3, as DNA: TGTGCCAGCAGCCCGGCGGGCGGGGAGCTGTTTTTT. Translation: CASSPAGGELFF.

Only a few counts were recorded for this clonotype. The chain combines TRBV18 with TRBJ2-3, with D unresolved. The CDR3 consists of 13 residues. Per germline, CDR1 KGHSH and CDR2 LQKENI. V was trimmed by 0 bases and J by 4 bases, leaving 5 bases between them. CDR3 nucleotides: TGTGCCAGCTCACCACCCGGCCCAGATACGCAGTATTTT. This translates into CASSPPGPDTQYF.

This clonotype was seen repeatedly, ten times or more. The CDR3 bases are TGTGCCGTGTCGGGCAGGGGCCCAGATACGCAGTATTTT. Amino acids: CAVSGRGPDTQYF. The genes are TRBV15 and TRBJ2-3, with D possibly being TRBD1 (6 bases). Trimming left V 11 bases short and J 4 bases short, with 16 bases between. Germline lookup yields CDR1 LNHNV and CDR2 YYDKDF (reference sequence). This CDR3 is 13 amino acids long.

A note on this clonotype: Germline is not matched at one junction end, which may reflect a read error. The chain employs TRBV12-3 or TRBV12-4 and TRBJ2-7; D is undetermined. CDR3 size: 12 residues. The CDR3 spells CASSLLSSEQYF. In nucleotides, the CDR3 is TGTGCCAGCAGTTTACTTTCCTCCGAGCAGTACTTC.